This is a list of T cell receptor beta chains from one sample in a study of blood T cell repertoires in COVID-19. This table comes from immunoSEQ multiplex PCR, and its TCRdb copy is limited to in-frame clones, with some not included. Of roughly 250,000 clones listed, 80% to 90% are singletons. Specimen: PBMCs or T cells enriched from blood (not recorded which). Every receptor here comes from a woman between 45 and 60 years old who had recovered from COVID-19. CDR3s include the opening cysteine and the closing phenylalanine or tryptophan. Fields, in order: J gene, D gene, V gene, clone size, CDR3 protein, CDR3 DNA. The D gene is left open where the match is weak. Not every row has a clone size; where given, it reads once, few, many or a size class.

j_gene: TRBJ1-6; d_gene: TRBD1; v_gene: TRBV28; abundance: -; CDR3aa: CASSWTGGISPLHF; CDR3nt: TGTGCCAGCAGTTGGACAGGGGGCATTTCACCCCTCCACTTT
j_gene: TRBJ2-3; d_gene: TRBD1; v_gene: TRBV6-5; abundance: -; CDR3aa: CASSYDRGTDTQYF; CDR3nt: TGTGCCAGCAGTTACGACAGGGGCACAGATACGCAGTATTTT
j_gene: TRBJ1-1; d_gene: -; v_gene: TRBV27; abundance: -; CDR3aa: CASSLGGANTEAFF; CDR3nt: TGTGCCAGCAGTTTAGGGGGGGCAAACACTGAAGCTTTCTTT
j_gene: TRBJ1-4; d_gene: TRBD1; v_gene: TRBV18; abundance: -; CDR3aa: CASSPHPGQGNEKLFF; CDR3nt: TGTGCCAGCTCCCCCCACCCGGGACAGGGTAATGAAAAACTGTTTTTT
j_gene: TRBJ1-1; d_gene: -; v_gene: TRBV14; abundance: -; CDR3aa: CASSHGVYSEAFF; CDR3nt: TGTGCCAGCAGCCATGGTGTCTATTCTGAAGCTTTCTTT
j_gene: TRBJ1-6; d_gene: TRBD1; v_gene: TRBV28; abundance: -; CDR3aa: CASSRTGWSSPLHF; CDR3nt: TGTGCCAGCAGCCGGACAGGGTGGTCCTCACCCCTCCACTTT
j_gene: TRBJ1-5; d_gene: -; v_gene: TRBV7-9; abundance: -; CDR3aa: CASSPTGLAQPQHF; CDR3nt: TGTGCCAGCAGCCCTACAGGGTTGGCTCAGCCCCAGCATTTT
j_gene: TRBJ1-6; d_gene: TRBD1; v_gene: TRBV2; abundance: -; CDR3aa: CASSPDRGTSPLHF; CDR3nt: TGTGCCAGCAGCCCGGACAGGGGAACCTCACCCCTCCACTTT
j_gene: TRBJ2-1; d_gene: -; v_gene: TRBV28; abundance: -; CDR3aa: CASGQGTTYNEQFF; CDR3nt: TGTGCCAGCGGCCAGGGCACGACCTACAATGAGCAGTTCTTC
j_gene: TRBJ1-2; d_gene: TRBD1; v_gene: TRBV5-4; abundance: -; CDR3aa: CASSLNSGTGYYGYTF; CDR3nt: TGTGCCAGCAGCTTGAACTCCGGGACAGGTTACTATGGCTACACCTTC
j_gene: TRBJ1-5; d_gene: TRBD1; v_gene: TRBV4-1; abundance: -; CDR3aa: CASSQAVGQGANSNQPQHF; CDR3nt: TGCGCCAGCAGCCAAGCCGTAGGACAGGGGGCTAATAGCAATCAGCCCCAGCATTTT
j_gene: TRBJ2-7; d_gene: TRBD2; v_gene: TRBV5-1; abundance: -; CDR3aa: CASSTGLAVAYEQYF; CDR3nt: TGCGCCAGCAGCACCGGACTAGCGGTTGCCTACGAGCAGTACTTC
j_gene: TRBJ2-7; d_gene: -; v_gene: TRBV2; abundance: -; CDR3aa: CASSEGGRSSYEQYF; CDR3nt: TGTGCCAGCAGTGAAGGAGGGAGGAGCTCCTACGAGCAGTACTTC
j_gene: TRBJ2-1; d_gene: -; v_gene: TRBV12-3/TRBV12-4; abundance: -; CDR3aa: CASSSVLEQFF; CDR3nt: TGTGCCAGCAGTTCCGTGTTGGAGCAGTTCTTC
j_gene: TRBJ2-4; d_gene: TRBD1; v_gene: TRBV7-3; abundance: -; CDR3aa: CASSWGTGFDSIQYF; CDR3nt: TGTGCCAGCAGCTGGGGGACAGGGTTTGACAGCATTCAGTACTTC
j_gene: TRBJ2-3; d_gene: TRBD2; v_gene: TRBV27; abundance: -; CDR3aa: CASSPGTSGRMGTDTQYF; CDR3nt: TGTGCCAGCAGTCCCGGGACTAGCGGGAGAATGGGAACAGATACGCAGTATTTT
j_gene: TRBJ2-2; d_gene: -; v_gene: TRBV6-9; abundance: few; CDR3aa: CASSPPCWDTPRGELFF; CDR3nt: TGTGCCAGCAGTCCACCCTGCTGGGACACCCCGCGGGGGGAGCTGTTTTTT
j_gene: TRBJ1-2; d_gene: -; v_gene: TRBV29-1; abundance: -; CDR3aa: CSVQGTGYTF; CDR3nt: TGCAGCGTACAGGGAACTGGCTACACCTTC
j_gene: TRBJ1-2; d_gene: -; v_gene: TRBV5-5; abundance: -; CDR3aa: CASSFPGTIYGYTF; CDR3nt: TGTGCCAGCAGCTTTCCCGGGACTATCTATGGCTACACCTTC
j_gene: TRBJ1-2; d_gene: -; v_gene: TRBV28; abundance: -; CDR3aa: CASSPAGANYGYTF; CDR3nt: TGTGCCAGCAGTCCCGCAGGGGCTAACTATGGCTACACCTTC
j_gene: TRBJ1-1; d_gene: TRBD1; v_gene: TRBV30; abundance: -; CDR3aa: CAWSVGTGGNTEAFF; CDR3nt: TGTGCCTGGAGTGTTGGGACAGGGGGGAACACTGAAGCTTTCTTT
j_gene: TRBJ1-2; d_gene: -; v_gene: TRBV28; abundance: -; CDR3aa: CASSLGDYGYTF; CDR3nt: TGTGCCAGCAGTTTAGGAGACTATGGCTACACCTTC
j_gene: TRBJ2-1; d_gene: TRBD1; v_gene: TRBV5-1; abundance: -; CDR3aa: CASSSQGSSIGQFF; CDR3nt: TGCGCCAGCAGCTCACAGGGGTCATCCATAGGGCAGTTCTTC
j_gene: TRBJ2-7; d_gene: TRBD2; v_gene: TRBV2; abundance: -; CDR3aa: CASSEMRELSYEQYF; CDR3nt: TGTGCCAGCAGTGAAATGCGGGAGCTATCCTACGAGCAGTACTTC
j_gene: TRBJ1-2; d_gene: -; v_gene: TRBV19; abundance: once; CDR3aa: CASRDWMRVEDGYTF; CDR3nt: TGTGCCAGTAGGGACTGGATGAGGGTAGAGGATGGCTACACCTTC
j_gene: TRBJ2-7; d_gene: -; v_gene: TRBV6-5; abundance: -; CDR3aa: CASSYSTTYEQYF; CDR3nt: TGTGCCAGCAGTTATTCCACTACCTACGAGCAGTACTTC
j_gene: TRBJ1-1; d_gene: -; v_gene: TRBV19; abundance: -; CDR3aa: CASSITPRVSTEAFF; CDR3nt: TGTGCCAGTAGTATCACCCCCAGGGTCAGCACTGAAGCTTTCTTT
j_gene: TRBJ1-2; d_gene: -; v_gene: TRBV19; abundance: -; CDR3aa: CASSSRNYGYTF; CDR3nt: TGTGCCAGTAGTAGCCGGAACTATGGCTACACCTTC
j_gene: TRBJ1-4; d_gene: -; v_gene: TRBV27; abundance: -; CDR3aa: CASSPHSTSTNEKLFF; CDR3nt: TGTGCCAGCAGTCCTCACTCGACATCCACTAATGAAAAACTGTTTTTT
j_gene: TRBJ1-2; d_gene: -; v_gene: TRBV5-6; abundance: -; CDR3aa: CASSRKSRELAYGYTF; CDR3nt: TGTGCCAGCAGCCGAAAGAGCAGGGAATTGGCCTATGGCTACACCTTC
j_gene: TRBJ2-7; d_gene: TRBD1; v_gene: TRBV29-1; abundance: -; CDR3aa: CSVAGTGFNEQYF; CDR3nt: TGCAGCGTCGCGGGGACAGGGTTTAACGAGCAGTACTTC
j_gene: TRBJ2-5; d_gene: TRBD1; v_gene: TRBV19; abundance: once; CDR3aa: CASRGQGADQETQYF; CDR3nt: TGTGCCAGTAGGGGACAGGGGGCAGACCAAGAGACCCAGTACTTC